These T cell receptor beta chains were read from a single sample in a study of T cell repertoires in cytomegalovirus infection. TCRdb re-called the reads with MiXCR, one entry per CDR3 protein. The data hold about 20,000 distinct CDR3 sequences, with about 39% observed a single time. These receptors' antigens are unknown. This specimen was CD8+ T cells from cultured PBMCs, taken from culture after CMV antigen stimulation. The origin of the receptors is a human donor in good health (CMV status not recorded). Some clones in this sample may be carry-over from other donors' samples. Both conserved end residues are part of each CDR3. The D gene is left open where the match is weak. For some rows the clone size is stated as once, few or many, or as a class when expanded; others skip it.

TRBV6-8	-	TRBJ1-1	-	CASSYLGAQQITEAFF	TGTGCCAGCAGTTACCTCGGGGCGCAGCAAATCACTGAAGCTTTCTTT
TRBV4-3	-	TRBJ2-2	-	CASSQDIAGELFF	TGCGCCAGCAGCCAAGATATCGCCGGGGAGCTGTTTTTT
TRBV12-3/TRBV12-4	few	TRBJ1-1	-	CASSIGQIDTEAFF	TGTGCCAGCAGTATAGGACAGATCGACACTGAAGCTTTCTTT
TRBV7-8	-	TRBJ1-5	TRBD1	CASSLTSTGGLSNQPQHF	TGTGCCAGCAGCCTAACATCGACAGGGGGCCTTAGCAATCAGCCCCAGCATTTT
TRBV5-6	-	TRBJ1-2	-	CASSSRVVSHGYTF	TGTGCCAGCAGCTCCAGGGTAGTGTCGCATGGCTACACCTTC
TRBV5-6	-	TRBJ2-1	TRBD2	CASSLRLSGRGNEQFF	TGTGCCAGCAGCTTGCGGCTAAGCGGGAGGGGCAATGAGCAGTTCTTC
TRBV4-1	-	TRBJ2-1	TRBD2	CASSHPLAGVGDEQFF	TGCGCCAGCAGCCACCCGTTAGCGGGAGTGGGCGATGAGCAGTTCTTC
TRBV19	-	TRBJ2-1	TRBD2	CAISGTSGSGTYNEQFF	TGTGCCATTTCCGGGACTAGCGGGAGCGGAACCTACAATGAGCAGTTCTTC
TRBV7-9	-	TRBJ1-1	-	CASSLVTDGTEAFF	TGTGCCAGCAGCTTAGTGACGGACGGCACTGAAGCTTTCTTT
TRBV10-3	many	TRBJ1-2	-	CAISVRAPGGYGYTF	TGTGCCATCAGTGTACGAGCCCCCGGCGGCTATGGCTACACCTTC
TRBV12-3/TRBV12-4	-	TRBJ2-1	TRBD2	CASSLAGVTYNEQFF	TGTGCCAGCAGCCTAGCGGGAGTAACGTACAATGAGCAGTTCTTC
TRBV11-2	-	TRBJ2-3	-	CASSLVPGLGDTQYF	TGTGCCAGCAGCTTAGTACCAGGCCTAGGAGATACGCAGTATTTT
TRBV7-8	many	TRBJ1-1	-	CASSQREGSNTEAFF	TGTGCCAGCAGCCAACGGGAGGGAAGTAACACTGAAGCTTTCTTT
TRBV20-1	few	TRBJ2-1	-	CSARGGFYNEQFF	TGCAGTGCTAGGGGTGGGTTCTACAATGAGCAGTTCTTC
TRBV6-2/TRBV6-3	-	TRBJ2-5	TRBD2	CASSSRGGGETQYF	TGTGCCAGCAGTTCGCGGGGGGGAGGAGAGACCCAGTACTTC
TRBV7-9	many	TRBJ1-3	-	CASSIGTASSGNTIYF	TGTGCCAGCAGCATCGGGACTGCGAGCTCTGGAAACACCATATATTTT
TRBV30	few	TRBJ2-7	-	CAWRPDGPEQYF	TGTGCCTGGAGACCGGACGGGCCCGAGCAGTACTTC
TRBV13	once	TRBJ1-1	-	CASSVVPRGNTEAFF	TGTGCCAGCAGCGTAGTCCCGAGAGGTAACACTGAAGCTTTCTTT
TRBV7-9	few	TRBJ2-2	TRBD2	CASSSSYGGSRERNTGELFF	TGTGCCAGCAGCTCAAGTTACGGGGGGTCGCGGGAGAGAAACACCGGGGAGCTGTTTTTT
TRBV7-6	once	TRBJ2-5	TRBD2	CASSLLAGGPETQYF	TGTGCCAGCAGCTTACTAGCGGGAGGTCCAGAGACCCAGTACTTC
TRBV7-8	few	TRBJ1-5	TRBD1	CASSFGTGGGQPQHF	TGTGCCAGCAGCTTCGGGACAGGGGGCGGTCAGCCCCAGCATTTT
TRBV7-2	many	TRBJ2-1	TRBD2	CASSQLAASYNEQFF	TGTGCCAGCAGCCAACTAGCGGCCTCCTACAATGAGCAGTTCTTC
TRBV19	once	TRBJ2-5	-	CASSSLGFRGETQYF	TGTGCCAGTAGTTCATTAGGGTTCCGGGGGGAGACCCAGTACTTC
TRBV7-9	many	TRBJ1-2	-	CASSLVGRGYTF	TGTGCCAGCAGCTTAGTAGGGCGAGGCTACACCTTC
TRBV11-1	-	TRBJ2-6	TRBD1	CASSPGLGTDLSGANVLTF	TGTGCCAGCAGCCCGGGCCTGGGGACAGACCTCTCTGGGGCCAACGTCCTGACTTTC
TRBV28	-	TRBJ1-6	-	CASSWAGRYNSPLHF	TGTGCCAGCAGTTGGGCAGGCCGGTATAATTCACCCCTCCACTTT
TRBV12-3/TRBV12-4	-	TRBJ2-7	-	CASSFGSLYEQYF	TGTGCCAGCAGTTTCGGGAGCTTGTACGAGCAGTACTTC
TRBV7-3	few	TRBJ2-1	TRBD1	CASSSGQGADNEQFF	TGTGCCAGCAGCTCTGGACAGGGGGCGGACAATGAGCAGTTCTTC
TRBV7-6	-	TRBJ2-7	TRBD2	CASTSPGGYEQYF	TGTGCCAGCACCTCACCGGGGGGCTACGAGCAGTACTTC
TRBV7-9	-	TRBJ1-2	-	CAINSDGRVYGYTF	TGTGCCATTAATTCGGACGGGCGTGTCTATGGCTACACCTTC
TRBV12-3/TRBV12-4	many	TRBJ1-1	-	CASSKQGATEAFF	TGTGCCAGCAGTAAGCAGGGAGCCACTGAAGCTTTCTTT
TRBV6-1	many	TRBJ1-6	-	CASHGAESDYNSPLHF	TGTGCCAGCCATGGGGCGGAATCCGACTATAATTCACCCCTCCACTTT
TRBV25-1	-	TRBJ2-1	TRBD1	CASSDGTGVDEQFF	TGTGCCAGCAGTGACGGGACAGGGGTCGATGAGCAGTTCTTC
TRBV29-1	-	TRBJ1-1	-	CSVEDPENTEAFF	TGCAGCGTTGAAGATCCTGAAAACACTGAAGCTTTCTTT
TRBV5-8	-	TRBJ2-2	TRBD2	CASSLERTSLHTGELFF	TGTGCCAGCAGCTTGGAGAGGACTAGCCTCCACACCGGGGAGCTGTTTTTT
TRBV7-9	-	TRBJ1-5	TRBD1	CASSSSTGYQPQHF	TGTGCCAGCAGCTCCTCGACAGGGTATCAGCCCCAGCATTTT
TRBV6-2/TRBV6-3	once	TRBJ2-5	-	CASSYSIRDNTHQETQYF	TGTGCCAGCAGTTACTCGATCCGGGACAATACCCATCAAGAGACCCAGTACTTC
TRBV4-2	-	TRBJ1-6	TRBD1	CASRVGTGGASPLHF	TGTGCCAGCAGGGTCGGGACAGGGGGCGCTTCACCCCTCCACTTT
TRBV6-5	-	TRBJ1-1	TRBD1	CASSPGTGAGGPEAFF	TGTGCCAGCAGTCCTGGGACAGGTGCCGGGGGTCCTGAAGCTTTCTTT
TRBV7-9	-	TRBJ1-1	-	CASSSGSANTEAFF	TGTGCCAGCAGCTCGGGGTCCGCGAACACTGAAGCTTTCTTT
TRBV12-3/TRBV12-4	-	TRBJ2-7	-	CASSSVSGYEQYF	TGTGCCAGCAGTTCTGTCTCCGGTTACGAGCAGTACTTC
TRBV15	large	TRBJ2-1	-	CATSSSAGEEQFF	TGTGCCACCAGCAGTAGCGCAGGAGAGGAGCAGTTCTTC
TRBV7-2	few	TRBJ1-5	-	CASSLTGDQPQHF	TGTGCCAGCAGCTTGACAGGTGATCAGCCCCAGCATTTT
TRBV10-3	-	TRBJ1-5	-	CAISESGLGSNQPQHF	TGTGCCATCAGTGAGTCAGGGCTCGGTAGCAATCAGCCCCAGCATTTT
TRBV6-2/TRBV6-3	few	TRBJ2-3	-	CASSYGASTDTQYF	TGTGCCAGCAGTTACGGGGCTAGCACAGATACGCAGTATTTT
TRBV7-9	many	TRBJ2-2	-	CASSPGGPAGELFF	TGTGCCAGCAGCCCTGGGGGGCCGGCCGGGGAGCTGTTTTTT
TRBV7-2	few	TRBJ2-7	-	CASSMGTPYEQYF	TGTGCCAGCAGTATGGGGACACCCTACGAGCAGTACTTC
TRBV4-3	-	TRBJ1-2	-	CASSQGTTVRGYTF	TGCGCCAGCAGCCAGGGGACTACTGTCAGGGGCTACACCTTC